The subject of this entry is one TCR beta chain. What it binds is unknown. The data are from a study of T cell responses to AZD1222 COVID-19 vaccine. From germline, CDR1 is SNHLY and CDR2 FYNNEI. Trimming pared 1 base from V and 4 bases from J, leaving 8 bases between. The CDR3 is 14 residues long. Libraries were prepared by immunoSEQ multiplex PCR; TCRdb keeps only in-frame clonotypes and omits some of them. There are about 260,000 clones in the sample; approximately 93% occur only once, and around 0.58% lies in the top ten. Study-wide findings and caveats: Scientists sampled the repertoires only once the peak T cell response had passed. Clonal diversity may have been underestimated, and the donors were mostly white British, with more females than males. Baseline antibody screening turned up just a handful of seropositive AZD1222 recipients. When two AZD1222 doses had been given, Spike-specific TCR breadth and depth rose.

Sequenced here: peripheral blood, sampled on day 0 of AZD1222 vaccination. The clonotype comes from an adult in good health. The chain couples TRBV2 to TRBJ1-3; D gene uncertain. The chain's CDR3 is CASSEDSLGNTIYF. The CDR3 DNA follows: TGTGCCAGCAGTGAAGACAGTCTCGGAAACACCATATATTTT.